The sequence of this T cell receptor beta chain was determined in a study of Ad26.COV2.S vaccination and SARS-CoV-2 variants (dated by TCRdb to the early 2020s). For the wider study: Donors in the vaccine arm were drawn from COV1001, a phase I-IIa trial of Ad26.COV2.S in healthy adults that was multicentre, randomized, double-blind and placebo-controlled. Dosing of Ad26.COV2.S was intramuscular, at either 5x10^10 or 1x10^11 viral particles, delivered as one shot or as two shots spaced 56 days apart. Sequencing of the TCRbeta repertoire served to evaluate the specificity and breadth of SARS-CoV-2-reactive T cell receptors following Ad26.COV2.S vaccination. A total of roughly 30 samples were included in the TCR-sequenced set, comprising about 20 Ad26.COV2.S vaccine recipients, 5 placebo recipients and 8 SARS-CoV-2 convalescent individuals. Blinding of investigators to trial group allocation was maintained during experiments and outcome assessment. Trial participants were randomized into five groups of five: low-dose or high-dose Ad26.COV2.S given once or twice, or placebo on both occasions.

This clone was counted a single time. Its specific antigen is unknown. Per-base quality was not reported, and no clone a single base away is much larger than it. What the authors observed across the whole study: Compared with placebo recipients, Ad26.COV2.S recipients showed higher spike-specific TCR breadth (P = 0.0014). It was noted by the authors that total T cell responses may have been underestimated by the TCR breadth and depth analyses. Vaccine and placebo recipients had comparable non-spike TCR breadth, which fits with the vaccine containing only spike. After vaccination, spike-specific CD8+ and CD4+ T cell responses were reported to show substantial breadth. The study was not powered to compare responses between vaccine doses or regimens.

The germline V gene provides CDR1 MGHDK and CDR2 SYGVNS. V lost 1 base and J lost 7 bases; the stretch between them is 14 bases long. The CDR3 numbers 16 residues from cysteine through phenylalanine. Only the CDR3 region is kept as DNA, spanning 48 bases read in frame from base 1. This sample's treatment or condition label indicates: roughly 18 received Ad26.COV2.S at low or high dose, single or two shots; about 5 received placebo; per-sample allocation not given. For vaccine and placebo recipients, the sequenced repertoires came from samples collected on day 63 after the first injection. Between 29 July and 7 August 2020, Cohort 1b enrolled some 25 adults aged 18-55 years at one site in Boston, USA. Ad26.COV2.S consisted of a replication-incompetent adenovirus type 26 vector by which a prefusion-stabilized SARS-CoV-2 spike protein from the original Wuhan strain was expressed. TCRbeta CDR3 regions were sequenced with the immunoSEQ Assay. After extraction, genomic DNA underwent amplification by bias-controlled multiplex PCR, followed by high-throughput sequencing. Turning to the authors' computational methods: To quantify the absolute abundance of every unique TCRbeta CDR3 region, sequences were collapsed and filtered. Usable DNA was measured by amplifying reference genes present in all nucleated cells, and TCRbeta template counts were normalized to that usable DNA to estimate T cell fraction. Repertoire TCRs were annotated as SARS-CoV-2-specific by exact matching of V gene, CDR3 amino acid sequence and J gene to a known reactive TCR set. MIRA supplied the reference SARS-CoV-2 TCR set, which was filtered for enrichment in COVID-19-positive ImmuneCODE repertoires so that public or cross-reactive TCRs were removed. Using the MIRA antigens, annotated TCRs were further analysed by specific ORF or by position within an ORF. Breadth was defined as the number of annotated unique rearrangements divided by the total number of unique productive rearrangements, and depth was defined as the summed frequency of the annotated unique rearrangements. TCR breadth was compared between groups using two-sided Wilcoxon rank-sum tests. This is the immuneACCESS table as TCRdb keeps it, with only in-frame sequences that have V and J called. A part of the clones is gone; compared with another copy, unresolved V genes explain less than half, and the rest is unexplained. V and J calls and clone size follow that table, whereas D and trimming were derived from the DNA. A total of approximately 420,000 clones appear in this sample, roughly nine tenths of them only once. The top ten clonotypes cover under 3.5% of the sample.

The chain is assembled from TRBV25-1 and TRBJ1-6; the D gene is perhaps TRBD1, from 5 matching bases. The TCR originated in a person aged 18-65 years who received the Ad26.COV2.S COVID-19 vaccine or a placebo. The sample was peripheral blood, taken in a trial of Ad26.COV2.S vaccine versus placebo. CDR3 reads: CASSESYKAGNSPLHF. The DNA sequence is given as TGTGCCAGCAGTGAATCCTATAAAGCAGGGAATTCACCCCTCCACTTT.